Reported below is one T cell receptor (beta chain). The data stem from a study of Graves' ophthalmopathy and Graves' hyperthyroidism. In the study overall: Pretreatment peripheral blood was obtained at initial diagnosis.

Between the trimmed V and J ends, which lost 3 bases and 1 base, there was a span of 10 bases. The length of the CDR3 is 14 residues. Looked up from germline, CDR1 is SGHRS and CDR2 is YFSETQ. RNA transcripts provided the template for amplifying TCR beta CDR3 regions. After a first-round RT-PCR with HTBI primers, a second-round multiplex PCR was run. TCRdb redid the calling of the multiplex PCR reads with MiXCR, one entry per CDR3 protein. The sample shows hundreds of thousands of distinct CDR3 sequences, 45% of them seen only once. The rearrangement uses TRBV5-1 and TRBJ1-1; D possibly corresponds to TRBD1 (5 bases). Sequenced: peripheral blood. The TCR comes from an adult man with Graves' ophthalmopathy. The CDR3 reads CASSWGTANTEAFF. The CDR3 region has the DNA TGCGCCAGCAGCTGGGGGACGGCGAACACTGAAGCTTTCTTT.